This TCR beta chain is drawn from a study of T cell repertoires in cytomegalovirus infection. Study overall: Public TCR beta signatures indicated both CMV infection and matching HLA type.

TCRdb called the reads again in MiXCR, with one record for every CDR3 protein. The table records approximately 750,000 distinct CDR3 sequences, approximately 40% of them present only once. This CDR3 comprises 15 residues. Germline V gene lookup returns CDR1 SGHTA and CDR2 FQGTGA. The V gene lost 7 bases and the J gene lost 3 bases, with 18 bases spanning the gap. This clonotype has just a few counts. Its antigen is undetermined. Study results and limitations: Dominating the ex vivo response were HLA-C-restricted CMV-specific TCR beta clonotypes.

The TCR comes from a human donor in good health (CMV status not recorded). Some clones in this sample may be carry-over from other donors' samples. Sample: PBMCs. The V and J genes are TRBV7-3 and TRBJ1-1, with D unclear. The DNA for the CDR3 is TGTGCCAGCAAAGCTGTTGCAGGAAGGCACACTGAAGCTTTCTTT. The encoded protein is CASKAVAGRHTEAFF.